The rows below give T cell receptor beta chains drawn from one sample of a study of cytomegalovirus exposure and HLA in healthy donors. Using immunoSEQ multiplex PCR, the repertoire was profiled, and TCRdb retains in-frame clones only, with some absent. The sample holds about 98,000 clones, roughly 80% seen once. Sample: PBMCs. These receptors were obtained from a man between 60 and 75 years old in good health and CMV-seropositive. CDR3s include the opening cysteine and the closing phenylalanine or tryptophan. A D gene is named only where the DNA matches it firmly. Clone size is not always given. Where it is, it says once, few, many or a class for expanded clones.

13	-	-	TRBV5-1	TRBJ2-5	TGCGCCAGCAGCTTTCAGGGAAGTGAGACCCAGTACTTC	CASSFQGSETQYF
15	once	-	TRBV5-1	TRBJ2-3	TGCGCCACAAGGGGCGGGGGCGGGTCCACAGATACGCAGTATTTT	CATRGGGGSTDTQYF
14	-	-	TRBV2	TRBJ2-3	TGTGCCAGCAGTGAGTTCCTAGGTGGAGATACGCAGTATTTT	CASSEFLGGDTQYF
15	-	-	TRBV4-2	TRBJ2-7	TGTGCCAGCAGCCAAGCTGTGAGGCAGGAGGACGAGCAGTACTTC	CASSQAVRQEDEQYF
16	-	TRBD1	TRBV5-1	TRBJ2-5	TGCGCCAGCAGCGGGCCGGGACAGGGGGGGAAGGTGACCCAGTACTTC	CASSGPGQGGKVTQYF
11	-	-	TRBV2	TRBJ1-2	TGTGCCAGCAGGAGTAACTATGGCTACACCTTC	CASRSNYGYTF
14	-	TRBD2	TRBV6-5	TRBJ2-7	TGTGCCAGCCGTAAAGCGGGGGGTAACTACGAGCAGTACTTC	CASRKAGGNYEQYF
14	-	-	TRBV19	TRBJ1-4	TGTGCCAGTAGTGTAGGGAGGACTAATGAAAAACTGTTTTTT	CASSVGRTNEKLFF
15	-	TRBD1	TRBV6-5	TRBJ2-7	TGTGCCAGCAGTTACGGGGCAGGGGGAACCTACGAGCAGTACTTC	CASSYGAGGTYEQYF
15	-	TRBD2	TRBV4-1	TRBJ2-1	TGCGCCAGCAGCCAAGATCTAGCGGGTTACAATGAGCAGTTCTTC	CASSQDLAGYNEQFF
14	-	-	TRBV6-6	TRBJ2-1	TGTGCCAGCAAACAGGGTTCATCGGGCAATGAGCAGTTCTTC	CASKQGSSGNEQFF
15	-	TRBD2	TRBV6-5	TRBJ2-7	TGTGCCAGCAGTCTTACTAGCGGGGGGATGTACGAGCAGTACTTC	CASSLTSGGMYEQYF
18	-	-	TRBV28	TRBJ2-5	TGTGCCAGCAGTTTACTATCAGGCCTCGACACAGAGGGAGAGACCCAGTACTTC	CASSLLSGLDTEGETQYF
15	-	TRBD1	TRBV5-1	TRBJ1-1	TGCGCCAGCAGCTTGGTGACAGGGGGTGGCACTGAAGCTTTCTTT	CASSLVTGGGTEAFF
14	-	-	TRBV18	TRBJ2-2	TGTGCCAGCTCACCCCCTCAGGGGCCCGGGGAGCTGTTTTTT	CASSPPQGPGELFF
15	-	TRBD1	TRBV6-5	TRBJ2-1	TGTGCCAGCAGTGTTGACAGGGGGTCCTACAATGAGCAGTTCTTC	CASSVDRGSYNEQFF
14	few	-	TRBV2	TRBJ1-4	TGTGCCAGCAGTGAAGTCGTTAGGGGCGAAAAACTGTTTTTT	CASSEVVRGEKLFF
14	-	-	TRBV7-2	TRBJ2-5	TGTGCCAGCAAGGTCAGGGGTGGGCAAGAGACCCAGTACTTC	CASKVRGGQETQYF
14	-	-	TRBV9	TRBJ1-3	TGTGCCAGCAGCGGGACAGTCTCTGGAAACACCATATATTTT	CASSGTVSGNTIYF
15	-	TRBD1	TRBV7-9	TRBJ2-5	TGTGCCAGCAGCCACTCGACAGGGCCCCTACGGACCCAGTACTTC	CASSHSTGPLRTQYF
13	once	-	TRBV10-1	TRBJ2-2	TGCGCCAGCAGGCCGGGAAGCGCCGGGGAGCTGTTTTTT	CASRPGSAGELFF
16	once	TRBD1	TRBV13	TRBJ1-6	TGTGCCAGCAGCGGAACAGGGGACTCCTATAATTCACCCCTCCACTTT	CASSGTGDSYNSPLHF
15	-	-	TRBV6-1	TRBJ2-1	TGTGCCAGCAGTGAAGCACAGGGAACCTACAATGAGCAGTTCTTC	CASSEAQGTYNEQFF
17	once	TRBD2	TRBV7-3	TRBJ2-3	TGTGCCAGCAGCTTATGGGTCGGGGGGGCCGAAACAGATACGCAGTATTTT	CASSLWVGGAETDTQYF
17	-	TRBD1	TRBV6-1	TRBJ2-6	TGTGCCAGCAGTGGGGACAGCGCGCGCTCTGGGGCCAACGTCCTGACTTTC	CASSGDSARSGANVLTF
13	-	-	TRBV23-1	TRBJ1-1	TGCGCCAGCAGTCAGATAACAGTTGCTGAAGCTTTCTTT	CASSQITVAEAFF
15	-	-	TRBV6-6	TRBJ1-2	TGTGCCAGCAGTTCGACAGGTGGATTGACCTATGGCTACACCTTC	CASSSTGGLTYGYTF
15	-	-	TRBV30	TRBJ2-5	TGTGCCTGGAGCGACTATCGCCCATCCCCAGAGACCCAGTACTTC	CAWSDYRPSPETQYF
15	-	-	TRBV21-1	TRBJ2-4	TGTGCCAGCAGCAAGGGGACAGTGGGAAAATTCATTCAGTACTTC	CASSKGTVGKFIQYF
13	-	-	TRBV11-2	TRBJ2-3	TGTGCCAGCAGCTTATCGGGGGCAGATACGCAGTATTTT	CASSLSGADTQYF
15	-	TRBD2	TRBV2	TRBJ2-2	TGTGCCAGCAGATCCGGGACTAGCGAGACCGGGGAGCTGTTTTTT	CASRSGTSETGELFF
16	-	TRBD1	TRBV10-3	TRBJ2-7	TGTGCCATCAGTGGTATAATCGGACAGGGACGGGACGAGCAGTACTTC	CAISGIIGQGRDEQYF
15	-	TRBD1	TRBV2	TRBJ1-6	TGTGCCAGCAGTGGCGGGACAGGGGGTAATTCACCCCTCCACTTT	CASSGGTGGNSPLHF
14	once	TRBD2	TRBV7-3	TRBJ2-1	TGTGCCAGCAGCTTAGCGGGGGGGTACAATGAGCAGTTCTTC	CASSLAGGYNEQFF
15	-	-	TRBV19	TRBJ1-6	TGTGCCAGTAGTCCTCAGCGGGAGCGAGGATCACCCCTCCACTTT	CASSPQRERGSPLHF
15	-	TRBD1	TRBV7-2	TRBJ1-5	TGTGCCAGCAGCTTAATAGGACAGGGCAATCAGCCCCAGCATTTT	CASSLIGQGNQPQHF
14	-	-	TRBV4-3	TRBJ2-2	TGCGCCAGCAGCCAAGACGCAGGGGCCGGGGAGCTGTTTTTT	CASSQDAGAGELFF
9	-	-	TRBV7-3	TRBJ1-2	TGTGCCAGGTCTCTCGGGTGGCCCTTC	CARSLGWPF
17	-	TRBD1	TRBV15	TRBJ1-1	TGTGCCACCAGCAGAGGTGGGACAGGGGGTCTCTTAAATGAAGCTTTCTTT	CATSRGGTGGLLNEAFF
15	once	-	TRBV7-9	TRBJ2-7	TGTGCCAGCAGCCCCCCGGGTAAAGACGGGTGGGAGCAGTACTTC	CASSPPGKDGWEQYF
15	many	TRBD1	TRBV30	TRBJ2-7	TGTGCCTGGCAGCCGTGGTCAGGGGGAACCTACGAGCAGTACTTC	CAWQPWSGGTYEQYF
13	few	-	TRBV6-6	TRBJ1-4	TGTGCCAGCAGTCGGTCGCCTAATGAAAAACTGTTTTTT	CASSRSPNEKLFF
14	few	TRBD2	TRBV6-1	TRBJ2-7	TGTGCCAGCAGATTAGCGGGGGGGCCCTACGAGCAGTACTTC	CASRLAGGPYEQYF
14	-	-	TRBV11-2	TRBJ1-6	TGTGCCAGCAGCTTCAACTCCTATAATTCACCCCTCCACTTT	CASSFNSYNSPLHF
14	-	-	TRBV27	TRBJ2-3	TGTGCCAGCAGTTTAAACAGGGGGGGGAGCACGCAGTATTTT	CASSLNRGGSTQYF
18	-	-	TRBV4-1	TRBJ1-1	TGCGCCAGCAGCCAAAAACAGGGTTCGGGACCAATGAACACTGAAGCTTTCTTT	CASSQKQGSGPMNTEAFF
14	-	TRBD2	TRBV28	TRBJ2-7	TGTGCCAGCAGTTTGGGCGGGGGGGCAAAGGAGCAGTACTTC	CASSLGGGAKEQYF
15	once	TRBD1	TRBV2	TRBJ1-1	TGTGCCAGCAGACCTACCGTGACAGGGAGACTTGAAGCTTTCTTT	CASRPTVTGRLEAFF
17	-	-	TRBV7-9	TRBJ2-1	TGTGCCAGCAGCTTAGCGGCGGCTACTAGCTCCTACAATGAGCAGTTCTTC	CASSLAAATSSYNEQFF
14	-	-	TRBV27	TRBJ1-6	TGTGCCACCTGGGAGGGCTCCTATAATTCACCCCTCCACTTT	CATWEGSYNSPLHF
17	-	-	TRBV4-1	TRBJ2-5	TGCGCCAGCAGCCCCCCAGGGTCCTTCACAATGAGGGAGACCCAGTACTTC	CASSPPGSFTMRETQYF
17	-	TRBD1	TRBV5-1	TRBJ2-7	TGCGCCAGCAGCTTGGGTGGGACAGTATTTAGTTCCTACGAGCAGTACTTC	CASSLGGTVFSSYEQYF
15	-	TRBD2	TRBV9	TRBJ2-3	TGTGCCAGCAGCGTGCCACTAGCGGGCACAGATACGCAGTATTTT	CASSVPLAGTDTQYF
16	-	TRBD2	TRBV7-6	TRBJ2-3	TGTGCCAGCAGCTCGGGACTAGCGGGGGGACATTACACGCAGTATTTT	CASSSGLAGGHYTQYF
15	-	-	TRBV5-4	TRBJ1-6	TGTGCCAGCAGCTTGACAGGATCCTATAATTCACCCCTCCACTTT	CASSLTGSYNSPLHF
15	-	-	TRBV9	TRBJ1-6	TGTGCCAGCAGCGAAAGGGGAGGGATTAGTTCACCCCTCCACTTT	CASSERGGISSPLHF
14	once	-	TRBV6-1	TRBJ1-1	TGTGCCAGCAGTGCGAGGGGGTGGTTTACTGAAGCTTTCTTT	CASSARGWFTEAFF
11	-	TRBD2	TRBV6-5	TRBJ2-1	TGTGCCAGCAGCGCGGGGGGTGAGCAGTTCTTC	CASSAGGEQFF
16	few	-	TRBV4-1	TRBJ1-3	TGCGCCAGCAGCCCCGGGGATCGCGGCTCTGGAAACACCATATATTTT	CASSPGDRGSGNTIYF
14	-	TRBD1	TRBV7-2	TRBJ1-2	TGTGCCAGCAGCTCAACCGGGACAGGGTATGGCTACACCTTC	CASSSTGTGYGYTF